A selection of T cell receptor beta chains follows, all from one sample in a study of T cell repertoires in cytomegalovirus infection. TCRdb re-called the reads through MiXCR, storing one row per CDR3 protein. The table has a few hundred thousand distinct CDR3 sequences, just under 40% seen once. No antigen has been identified for these receptors. Sequences were derived from cultured PBMCs, sampled from culture after CMV antigen stimulation. These receptor sequences come from a human donor in good health (CMV status not recorded). Some clones in this sample may be carry-over from other donors' samples. Each CDR3 is given with its conserved first and last residue. The D gene is left open where the match is weak. Some rows have no size entry. The others give once, few or many, or a class for an expanded clone.

j_call d_call v_call clone_size cdr3_aa cdr3_nt
TRBJ1-5 . TRBV6-1 . CASYGTNLPNQPQHF TGTGCCAGCTACGGGACAAACCTTCCCAATCAGCCCCAGCATTTT
TRBJ2-1 TRBD2 TRBV24-1 . CATSDSSSGRAGYNEQFF TGTGCCACCAGTGACTCCTCTAGCGGGAGGGCCGGGTACAATGAGCAGTTCTTC
TRBJ1-5 . TRBV7-2 few CASSPGGGRTQPQHF TGTGCCAGCAGCCCAGGCGGGGGGCGGACTCAGCCCCAGCATTTT
TRBJ2-7 TRBD2 TRBV11-2 few CASSLGLLAGDYEQYF TGTGCCAGCAGCTTAGGGTTGCTAGCGGGAGACTACGAGCAGTACTTC
TRBJ2-5 . TRBV7-9 few CASSLQPGIEETQYF TGTGCCAGCAGCTTACAGCCAGGGATAGAGGAGACCCAGTACTTC
TRBJ2-2 TRBD1 TRBV7-2 . CASSRQGGDTGELFF TGTGCCAGCAGTCGACAGGGGGGTGACACCGGGGAGCTGTTTTTT
TRBJ1-5 . TRBV2 few CASSETQGVDQPQHF TGTGCCAGCAGTGAAACCCAGGGTGTCGATCAGCCCCAGCATTTT
TRBJ2-5 . TRBV7-2 . CASSSTRGRETQYF TGTGCCAGCAGCTCAACCAGGGGACGAGAGACCCAGTACTTC
TRBJ1-2 . TRBV7-2 many CASSLLQKNYGYTF TGTGCCAGCAGCTTACTTCAGAAAAACTATGGCTACACCTTC
TRBJ1-6 TRBD1 TRBV4-3 . CASSPVTGLGSPLHF TGCGCCAGCAGCCCAGTGACAGGGCTAGGCTCACCCCTCCACTTT
TRBJ1-5 . TRBV20-1 few CSARGVQPQHF TGCAGTGCTAGAGGGGTTCAGCCCCAGCATTTT
TRBJ2-5 . TRBV5-6 . CASTSMGGQETQYF TGTGCCAGCACCTCTATGGGGGGACAAGAGACCCAGTACTTC
TRBJ2-3 . TRBV7-2 . CASSKLKGGDTDTQYF TGTGCCAGCAGCAAACTAAAGGGTGGTGATACAGATACGCAGTATTTT
TRBJ1-2 . TRBV20-1 . CSAFTGTDYGYTF TGCAGTGCTTTTACCGGGACGGACTATGGCTACACCTTC
TRBJ1-5 . TRBV5-6 . CASSLGGRNSNQPQHF TGTGCCAGCAGCTTGGGGGGCCGGAATAGCAATCAGCCCCAGCATTTT
TRBJ2-7 TRBD2 TRBV10-3 . CAISESRAGTSGYEQYF TGTGCCATCAGTGAGTCGAGGGCAGGGACTAGCGGATACGAGCAGTACTTC
TRBJ2-1 . TRBV6-6 . CASSYLEYEQFF TGTGCCAGCAGTTACTTGGAGTATGAGCAGTTCTTC
TRBJ2-2 . TRBV25-1 few CASSSTAPNTGELFF TGTGCCAGCAGTTCTACTGCCCCGAACACCGGGGAGCTGTTTTTT
TRBJ2-1 TRBD1 TRBV5-1 . CASSPGTDSYNEQFF TGCGCCAGCAGCCCCGGGACAGATAGCTACAATGAGCAGTTCTTC
TRBJ2-5 TRBD2 TRBV27 . CASSPTAAGTYQETQYF TGTGCCAGCAGCCCGACAGCAGCGGGAACCTACCAAGAGACCCAGTACTTC
TRBJ2-3 . TRBV20-1 . CSASDLDTQYF TGCAGTGCTTCCGACTTAGATACGCAGTATTTT
TRBJ2-1 . TRBV12-5 . CASGIGGPDNEQFF TGTGCTAGTGGTATCGGGGGCCCCGACAATGAGCAGTTCTTC
TRBJ2-1 . TRBV6-4 . CASSPEDAEDYNEQFF TGTGCCAGCAGCCCGGAGGATGCAGAGGATTACAATGAGCAGTTCTTC
TRBJ1-2 . TRBV15 . CATSRDRGAVNYGYTF TGTGCCACCAGCAGAGATCGAGGGGCAGTAAACTATGGCTACACCTTC
TRBJ1-3 . TRBV7-8 few CASMPGRGDSGNTIYF TGTGCCAGCATGCCCGGTCGAGGTGACTCTGGAAACACCATATATTTT
TRBJ2-7 . TRBV28 . CASSLPGGILDF TGTGCCAGCAGTTTACCGGGGGGCATCTTGGACTTC
TRBJ2-3 . TRBV7-2 many CASSLGAGVDTQYF TGTGCCAGCAGCTTAGGAGCCGGAGTAGATACGCAGTATTTT
TRBJ2-7 TRBD2 TRBV19 few CASSPGGWSYEQYF TGTGCCAGTAGTCCGGGGGGGTGGTCCTACGAGCAGTACTTC
TRBJ1-6 TRBD1 TRBV7-1 once CASSSLTGEDSPLHF TGTGCCAGCAGCTCGTTGACAGGGGAGGATTCACCCCTCCACTTT
TRBJ2-7 TRBD1 TRBV5-1 . CASSVAPGTDYEQYF TGCGCCAGCAGCGTTGCCCCCGGGACAGACTACGAGCAGTACTTC
TRBJ1-4 TRBD1 TRBV20-1 once CSAAQGRNEKLFF TGCAGTGCTGCACAGGGGAGGAATGAAAAACTGTTTTTT
TRBJ2-1 . TRBV7-2 many CASSLERGRHNEQFF TGTGCCAGCAGCTTAGAAAGGGGCAGGCACAATGAGCAGTTCTTC
TRBJ1-1 . TRBV7-2 . CASSFFGELNTEAFF .
TRBJ2-1 . TRBV4-3 . CASSQLLAIADPTYNEQFF TGCGCCAGCAGCCAACTCCTCGCTATAGCGGACCCCACCTACAATGAGCAGTTCTTC
TRBJ1-2 TRBD1 TRBV4-2 . CASSRNRGRGYGYTF TGTGCCAGCAGTCGAAACAGGGGAAGAGGGTATGGCTACACCTTC
TRBJ1-5 . TRBV19 few CASDVRVGQPQHF TGTGCCAGTGACGTCCGGGTTGGCCAGCCCCAGCATTTT
TRBJ1-1 . TRBV28 . CASSFLGWNTEAFF TGTGCCAGCAGTTTCTTGGGTTGGAACACTGAAGCTTTCTTT
TRBJ1-2 . TRBV6-1 . CASSHGYGYTF TGTGCCAGCAGTCACGGATATGGCTACACCTTC
TRBJ2-5 . TRBV24-1 . CATSDFYGQETQYF TGTGCCACCAGTGATTTCTACGGACAAGAGACCCAGTACTTC
TRBJ1-2 . TRBV7-8 . CASSLLEGAAWGYTF TGTGCCAGCAGCTTACTCGAAGGGGCCGCGTGGGGCTACACCTTC
TRBJ2-2 TRBD2 TRBV30 . CAWESPGLASTGELFF TGTGCCTGGGAGAGCCCGGGACTAGCGTCCACCGGGGAGCTGTTTTTT
TRBJ2-2 TRBD2 TRBV7-6 few CASSMLAGRDTGELFF TGTGCCAGCAGCATGCTAGCGGGGCGTGACACCGGGGAGCTGTTTTTT
TRBJ2-7 TRBD1 TRBV7-2 . CASRRPGQGSYEQYF TGTGCCAGCAGACGCCCGGGACAGGGGTCCTACGAGCAGTACTTC
TRBJ2-1 . TRBV7-8 . CASSPSVAEQFF TGTGCCAGCAGCCCGTCAGTGGCTGAGCAGTTCTTC
TRBJ2-1 . TRBV10-2 few CASTKRMGANNEQFF TGCGCCAGCACCAAGAGAATGGGGGCAAACAATGAGCAGTTCTTC
TRBJ2-3 . TRBV5-3 . CASSWVGGGGTQYF TGTGCCAGCAGCTGGGTCGGGGGCGGAGGTACGCAGTATTTT
TRBJ2-3 TRBD2 TRBV10-2 . CASRSGTSGRRKDTQYF TGCGCCAGCAGGTCCGGGACTAGCGGGAGGAGGAAAGATACGCAGTATTTT
TRBJ2-3 . TRBV6-2/TRBV6-3 . CASSYSMPGIILTDTQYF TGTGCCAGCAGTTACTCGATGCCGGGTATCATACTCACAGATACGCAGTATTTT
TRBJ1-2 . TRBV20-1 . CSASVFRGANYGYTF TGCAGTGCTAGCGTATTTAGGGGGGCTAACTATGGCTACACCTTC
TRBJ2-3 . TRBV7-2 many CASSLAGRRADTQYF TGTGCCAGCAGCTTAGCAGGGAGACGGGCAGATACGCAGTATTTT
TRBJ2-7 . TRBV6-5 few CASSYQAARWDEQYF TGTGCCAGCAGTTATCAGGCGGCCAGATGGGACGAGCAGTACTTC
TRBJ1-5 . TRBV19 . CASSIGWQPQHF TGTGCCAGTAGTATAGGGTGGCAGCCCCAGCATTTT
TRBJ2-5 TRBD2 TRBV7-2 many CASSLMAGAGETQYF TGTGCCAGCAGCTTAATGGCGGGAGCTGGTGAGACCCAGTACTTC
TRBJ2-2 . TRBV20-1 . CSARDSARVNTGELFF TGCAGTGCTAGAGATTCCGCCAGAGTGAACACCGGGGAGCTGTTTTTT
TRBJ2-2 TRBD1 TRBV11-2 . CASSLGTDGELFF TGTGCCAGCAGCCTAGGGACAGACGGGGAGCTGTTTTTT